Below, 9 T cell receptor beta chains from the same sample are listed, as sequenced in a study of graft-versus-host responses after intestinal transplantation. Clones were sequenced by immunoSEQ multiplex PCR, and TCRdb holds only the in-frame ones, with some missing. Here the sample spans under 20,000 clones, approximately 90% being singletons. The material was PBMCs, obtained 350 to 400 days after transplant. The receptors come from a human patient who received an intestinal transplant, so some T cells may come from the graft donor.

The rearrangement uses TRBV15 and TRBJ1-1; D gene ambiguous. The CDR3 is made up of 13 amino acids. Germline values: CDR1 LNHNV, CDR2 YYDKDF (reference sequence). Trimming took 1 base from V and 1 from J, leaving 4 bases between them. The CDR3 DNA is TGTGCCACCAGCAGAGCAAGGAACACTGAAGCTTTCTTT. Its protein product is CATSRARNTEAFF.

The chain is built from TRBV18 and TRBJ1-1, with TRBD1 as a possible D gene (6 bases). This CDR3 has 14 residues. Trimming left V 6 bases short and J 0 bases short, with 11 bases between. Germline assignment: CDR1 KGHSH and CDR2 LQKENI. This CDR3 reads CASSADSMNTEAFF. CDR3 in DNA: TGTGCCAGCTCGGCGGACAGCATGAACACTGAAGCTTTCTTT.

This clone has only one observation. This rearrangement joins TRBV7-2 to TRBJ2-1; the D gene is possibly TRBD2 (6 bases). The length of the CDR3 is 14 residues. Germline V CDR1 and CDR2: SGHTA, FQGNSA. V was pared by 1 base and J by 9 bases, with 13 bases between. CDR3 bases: TGTGCCAGCAGCTTAGGACGCCAGGGAGGTGAGCAGTTCTTC. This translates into CASSLGRQGGEQFF. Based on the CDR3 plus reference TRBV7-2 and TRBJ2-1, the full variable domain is GAGVSQSPSNKVTEKGKDVELRCDPISGHTALYWYRQSLGQGLEFLIYFQGNSAPDKSGLPSDRFSAERTGGSVSTLTIQRTQQEDSAVYLCASSLGRQGGEQFFGPGTRLTVL.

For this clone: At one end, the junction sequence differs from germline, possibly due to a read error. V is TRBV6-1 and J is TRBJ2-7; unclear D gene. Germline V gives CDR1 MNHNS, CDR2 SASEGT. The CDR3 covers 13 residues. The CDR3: CASREGFQYEQYF. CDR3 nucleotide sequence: TGTGCCAGCAGGGAAGGTTTTCAGTACGAGCAGTACTTC.

The CDR3 loop reads CASSLGRQLSGNTIYF. The CDR3 nucleotides are TGTGCCAGCAGCTTAGGCCGTCAACTCTCTGGAAACACCATATATTTT. The V and J genes are TRBV13 and TRBJ1-3; D is unresolved. The CDR3 consists of 16 residues. V shed 0 bases and J shed 0 bases, with 9 bases lying between them. The V gene's germline CDR1 is PRHDT and CDR2 FYEKMQ (reference sequence). The full variable domain, in which reference TRBV13 and TRBJ1-3 provide the parts outside the CDR3, is AAGVIQSPRHLIKEKRETATLKCYPIPRHDTVYWYQQGPGQDPQFLISFYEKMQSDKGSIPDRFSAQQFSDYHSELNMSSLELGDSALYFCASSLGRQLSGNTIYFGEGSWLTVV.

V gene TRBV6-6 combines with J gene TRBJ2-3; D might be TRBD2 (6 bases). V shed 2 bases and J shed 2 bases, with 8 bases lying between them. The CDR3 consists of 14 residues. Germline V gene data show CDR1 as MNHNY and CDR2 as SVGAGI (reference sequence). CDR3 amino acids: CASSYREATDTQYF. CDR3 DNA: TGTGCCAGCAGTTACAGGGAGGCCACAGATACGCAGTATTTT.

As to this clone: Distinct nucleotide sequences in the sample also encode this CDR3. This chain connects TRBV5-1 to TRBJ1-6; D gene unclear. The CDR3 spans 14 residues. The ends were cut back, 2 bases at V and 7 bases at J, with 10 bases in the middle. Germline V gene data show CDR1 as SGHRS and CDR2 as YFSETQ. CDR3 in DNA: TGCGCCAGCAGCTTCTTGGGGAAAAATTCACCCCTCCACTTT. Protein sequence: CASSFLGKNSPLHF.

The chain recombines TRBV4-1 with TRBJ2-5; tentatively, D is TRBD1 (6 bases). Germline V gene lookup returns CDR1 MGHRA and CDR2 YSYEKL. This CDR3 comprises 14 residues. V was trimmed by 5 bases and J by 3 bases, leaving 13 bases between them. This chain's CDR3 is CASSTTGDKETQYF. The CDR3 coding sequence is TGCGCCAGCAGCACGACAGGTGATAAAGAGACCCAGTACTTC.

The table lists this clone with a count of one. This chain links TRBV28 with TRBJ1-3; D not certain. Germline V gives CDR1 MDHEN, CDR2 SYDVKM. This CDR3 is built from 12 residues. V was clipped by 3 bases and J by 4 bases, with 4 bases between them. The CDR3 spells CASSFRGNTIYF. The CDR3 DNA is TGTGCCAGCAGTTTTCGGGGAAACACCATATATTTT.